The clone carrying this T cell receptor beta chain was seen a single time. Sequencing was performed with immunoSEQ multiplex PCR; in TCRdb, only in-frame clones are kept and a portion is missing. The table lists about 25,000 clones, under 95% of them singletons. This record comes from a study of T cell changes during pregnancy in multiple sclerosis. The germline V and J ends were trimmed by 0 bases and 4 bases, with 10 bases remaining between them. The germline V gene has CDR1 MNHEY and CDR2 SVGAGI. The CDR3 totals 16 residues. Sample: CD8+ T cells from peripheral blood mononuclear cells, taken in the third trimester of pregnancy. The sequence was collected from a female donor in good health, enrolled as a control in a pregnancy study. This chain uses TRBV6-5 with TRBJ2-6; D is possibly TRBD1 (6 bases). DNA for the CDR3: TGTGCCAGCAGTTACTCTCCCGGGACAGGGGCCAACGTCCTGACTTTC. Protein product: CASSYSPGTGANVLTF.